The 30 T cell receptor beta chains below all came from one sample that was sequenced in a study of blood T cell repertoires in COVID-19. Sequencing was performed with immunoSEQ multiplex PCR; in TCRdb, only in-frame clones are kept and a portion is missing. The sample records roughly 150,000 clones, around 84% being singletons. Sequencing input: PBMCs or T cells enriched from blood (not recorded which). Every receptor here comes from a woman aged 45-59 years who had recovered from COVID-19.

V gene TRBV3-1 (or the pseudogene TRBV3-2) combines with J gene TRBJ1-1; TRBD1 is a possible D gene (6 bases). The CDR3 is 14 residues long. V shed 1 base and J shed 4 bases, with 10 bases lying between them. Looked up from germline, CDR1 is LGHDT and CDR2 is YNNKEL (reference sequence). CDR3 protein: CASSQVQGATEAFF. Written as DNA, the CDR3 is TGTGCCAGCAGCCAAGTACAGGGAGCCACTGAAGCTTTCTTT.

The chain uses TRBV28 and TRBJ2-3; 9 nucleotides agree with TRBD1. The germline CDR1 and CDR2 sequences are MDHEN and SYDVKM. CDR3 size: 16 residues. After removal of 1 base from V and 5 bases from J, the junction contained 7 bases not matched to a gene. As DNA, the CDR3 is TGTGCCAGCAGTTTATCGGGACAGGGATCTCGAGATACGCAGTATTTT. Its protein is CASSLSGQGSRDTQYF.

The V call is TRBV2, the J call TRBJ2-2; a weak D match, TRBD2 (6 bases). V lost 4 bases, J lost 5 bases, and 23 bases lay in between. The length of the CDR3 is 18 residues. Germline loops: CDR1 SNHLY, CDR2 FYNNEI. The CDR3 DNA reads as TGTGCCAGCAGTGGGCTCATGGGAACCCCCGGGGGAACCGGGGAGCTGTTTTTT. The encoded protein is CASSGLMGTPGGTGELFF.

The V call is TRBV11-1, the J call TRBJ1-2; no definite D call. The V and J ends lost 4 bases and 2 bases respectively, with 14 bases between them. Germline V gene data show CDR1 as SGHAT and CDR2 as FQDESV (reference sequence). The CDR3 is 15 residues long. The CDR3 here is CASSSTPRGNYGYTF. The CDR3 DNA reads TGTGCCAGCAGCTCCACCCCCCGCGGGAACTATGGCTACACCTTC.

In nucleotides, the CDR3 is TGTGCCAGCAGCCGGCAGGAGAACACTGAAGCTTTCTTT. Amino acids: CASSRQENTEAFF. The rearrangement joins TRBV7-9 to TRBJ1-1; D gene uncertain. CDR3 length: 13 residues. The V end lost 5 bases, the J end lost 1 base, and 8 bases lay between the germline ends. Germline CDR1 and CDR2: SEHNR and FQNEAQ (reference sequence).

The chain has TRBV27 and TRBJ2-6; D call uncertain. Per the germline V gene, CDR1 is MNHEY and CDR2 is SMNVEV (reference sequence). This CDR3 has 13 residues. The ends were cut back, 7 bases at V and 1 base at J, with 5 bases in the middle. CDR3 loop: CASMSSGANVLTF. Written as DNA, the CDR3 is TGTGCCAGCATGTCTTCTGGGGCCAACGTCCTGACTTTC.

This chain connects TRBV6-5 to TRBJ1-5; weak D call: TRBD1 (5 bases). The CDR3 has 13 amino acids. V was pared by 4 bases and J by 8 bases, with 12 bases between. Per germline, CDR1 MNHEY and CDR2 SVGAGI. The CDR3 coding sequence is TGTGCCAGCAGTTTCCAGGGTGTTGAGCCCCAGCATTTT. This gives the protein CASSFQGVEPQHF.

The count of this clone is one. This may be a read error: a much more frequent sequence differs by one nucleotide. The V and J genes are TRBV7-8 and TRBJ2-5; D gene uncertain. V was cut by 4 bases and J by 5 bases, with 5 bases left in between. CDR3 length equals 11 residues. Germline CDR1 and CDR2: SGHVS and FQNEAQ. The CDR3 loop is CASSSAETQYF. The CDR3 DNA sequence: TGTGCCAGCAGCTCTGCGGAGACCCAGTACTTC.

This CDR3 reads CASSLQGNNQPQHF. CDR3 sequence (DNA): TGTGCCAGCAGCTTACAGGGGAACAATCAGCCCCAGCATTTT. V usage is TRBV7-9 and J usage is TRBJ1-5; D is perhaps TRBD1 (6 bases). The germline gives CDR1 SEHNR, CDR2 FQNEAQ (reference sequence). The CDR3 runs 14 residues. Trimming removed 2 bases from V and 3 bases from J, with 8 bases in between.

This chain uses TRBV12-3 or TRBV12-4 with TRBJ1-5; D may be TRBD1 (6 bases). CDR3 length equals 13 residues. V was shortened by 6 bases and J by 1 base, with 7 bases between the two germline ends. CDR3 sequence reads: CASRQGSNQPQHF. The CDR3 coding sequence is TGTGCCAGCAGGCAGGGGAGCAATCAGCCCCAGCATTTT.

The chain has TRBV10-3 and TRBJ1-5, with D possibly matching TRBD1 (5 bases). The V end lost 10 bases, the J end lost 3 bases, and 16 bases lay between the germline ends. The germline V gene encodes CDR1 ENHRY and CDR2 SYGVKD. The CDR3 consists of 14 residues. In nucleotides, the CDR3 is TGTGCCACTTCTGGGGGGATGAACAATCAGCCCCAGCATTTT. Translated: CATSGGMNNQPQHF.

This rearrangement joins TRBV9 to TRBJ1-4; 9 nucleotides agree with TRBD1. CDR3 length: 15 residues. J lost 8 bases, V lost 2 bases, and 7 bases had no gene match. CDR1 is SGDLS, CDR2 YYNGEE, per germline. The CDR3 is CASSVGTGWDEKLFF. For the CDR3, the DNA is TGTGCCAGCAGCGTTGGGACAGGGTGGGACGAAAAACTGTTTTTT.

The rearrangement uses TRBV18 and TRBJ2-3; 7 nucleotides agree with TRBD2. This CDR3 is 16 amino acids long. V trimming: 6 bases; J trimming: 8 bases; junction bases outside the gene matches: 17. Per germline, CDR1 KGHSH and CDR2 LQKENI. The CDR3 DNA reads TGTGCCAGCTCCCCCACCGGGACTAACATCGGAGGTACGCAGTATTTT. Its translation is CASSPTGTNIGGTQYF. The entire variable domain, with the rest obtained from reference TRBV18 and TRBJ2-3, is as follows: NAGVMQNPRHLVRRRGQEARLRCSPMKGHSHVYWYRQLPEEGLKFMVYLQKENIIDESGMPKERFSAEFPKEGPSILRIQQVVRGDSAAYFCASSPTGTNIGGTQYFGPGTRLTVL.

This chain links TRBV15 with TRBJ1-6, with a tentative D call TRBD1 (5 bases). Deletions cut 0 bases from V and 9 bases from J, with 9 bases between. The CDR3 totals 14 residues. Germline values: CDR1 LNHNV, CDR2 YYDKDF (reference sequence). The CDR3 loop is CATSREGDSSPLHF. As DNA, the CDR3 is TGTGCCACCAGCAGAGAAGGGGATTCTTCACCCCTCCACTTT.

The chain recombines TRBV28 with TRBJ2-7, with D possibly being TRBD2 (5 bases). Trimming stripped 5 bases from V and 0 bases from J, with 14 bases between. The CDR3 runs to 15 residues. Per the germline V gene, CDR1 is MDHEN and CDR2 is SYDVKM. The CDR3 is CASSPGGRSSYEQYF. As DNA, the CDR3 is TGTGCCAGCAGTCCCGGCGGGCGGAGCTCCTACGAGCAGTACTTC. The whole variable domain, filled in from reference TRBV28 and TRBJ2-7, reads DVKVTQSSRYLVKRTGEKVFLECVQDMDHENMFWYRQDPGLGLRLIYFSYDVKMKEKGDIPEGYSVSREKKERFSLILESASTNQTSMYLCASSPGGRSSYEQYFGPGTRLTVT.

The CDR3 DNA follows: TGTGCCAGCAGTTTAAAGAGCGGGAGCAGGGAGACCCAGTACTTC. Amino acid sequence: CASSLKSGSRETQYF. This sequence joins TRBV28 and TRBJ2-5; 8 bases are shared with TRBD2. V shed 2 bases and J 5 bases; nucleotides not matched to a gene: 7. CDR1 is MDHEN and CDR2 is SYDVKM in the germline V gene. CDR3 length equals 15 residues.

V is TRBV21-1 and J is TRBJ2-7; TRBD1, the table's D call, was not compared with the DNA. TRBV21-1 is recorded as a pseudogene. The CDR3 covers 15 residues. Here the CDR3 DNA reads TGTGCCAGCAGCAAAGGGGGTCGGGACAGGGACGAGCAGTACTTC. Translation gives CASSKGGRDRDEQYF.

CDR3 coding DNA: TGTGCCAGCAGGCTAAACACTGAAGCTTTCTTT. Protein product: CASRLNTEAFF. The V call is TRBV6-5, the J call TRBJ1-1, with unresolved D. V gave up 6 bases and J gave up 2 bases, with 4 bases separating them. Germline V CDR1 and CDR2: MNHEY, SVGAGI. This CDR3 region has 11 residues.

The V gene is TRBV10-3, the J gene TRBJ1-1; 9 bases are a match to TRBD1. The CDR3 spans 13 residues. With 6 bases clipped from V and 2 bases from J, the junction kept 1 base outside the gene matches. Germline V lookup: CDR1 ENHRY, CDR2 SYGVKD. The CDR3, as DNA: TGTGCCATCAGAACAGGGGGCAACACTGAAGCTTTCTTT. Amino acids: CAIRTGGNTEAFF.

This chain links TRBV3-1 (or the pseudogene TRBV3-2) with TRBJ2-3, with D perhaps matching TRBD2 (6 bases). Trimming removed 4 bases from V and 6 bases from J, with 20 bases in between. Germline loops: CDR1 LGHDT, CDR2 YNNKEL (reference sequence). The CDR3 has 16 amino acids. DNA for the CDR3: TGTGCCAGCAGCCCCCTAGGTACGGGGGTGAGGGATACGCAGTATTTT. Protein product: CASSPLGTGVRDTQYF.

This clone was picked up one time. V and J are TRBV7-8 and TRBJ1-5, with 10 nucleotides matching TRBD1. With V trimmed by 4 bases and J by 7 bases, 4 bases remained unmatched. This CDR3 contains 14 residues. The germline V gene has CDR1 SGHVS and CDR2 FQNEAQ. CDR3 region: CASSSGTGVQPQHF. DNA for the CDR3: TGTGCCAGCAGCTCCGGGACAGGGGTCCAGCCCCAGCATTTT.

The chain uses TRBV7-2 and TRBJ2-7; D not resolved. The CDR3 totals 15 residues. Looked up from germline, CDR1 is SGHTA and CDR2 is FQGNSA. V was trimmed by 1 base and J by 3 bases, leaving 13 bases between them. CDR3 loop: CASSLGWQVIYEQYF. The CDR3 nucleotides are TGTGCCAGCAGCTTAGGTTGGCAGGTTATCTACGAGCAGTACTTC. The entire variable domain, with the rest obtained from reference TRBV7-2 and TRBJ2-7, is as follows: GAGVSQSPSNKVTEKGKDVELRCDPISGHTALYWYRQSLGQGLEFLIYFQGNSAPDKSGLPSDRFSAERTGGSVSTLTIQRTQQEDSAVYLCASSLGWQVIYEQYFGPGTRLTVT.

CDR3 region: CASSQTSGGIGEQYF. The CDR3 region has the DNA TGTGCCAGTAGCCAAACTAGCGGGGGAATCGGGGAGCAGTACTTC. The chain has TRBV19 and TRBJ2-7; 11 bases map to TRBD2. The germline V gene has CDR1 LNHDA and CDR2 SQIVND (reference sequence). This CDR3 has 15 amino acids. V was pared by 6 bases and J by 7 bases, with 11 bases of the junction left unmatched.

This clone turned up a few times. The chain uses TRBV7-2 and TRBJ2-7; maybe TRBD1 (6 bases). Per the germline V gene, CDR1 is SGHTA and CDR2 is FQGNSA. V shed 2 bases and J shed 13 bases, with 18 bases lying between them. The CDR3 runs 13 residues. CDR3 in amino acids: CASSLLGAGDPYF. CDR3 sequence (DNA): TGTGCCAGCAGCTTATTGGGGGCAGGCGATCCCTACTTC. Together with reference TRBV7-2 and TRBJ2-7, the CDR3 gives the full variable domain: GAGVSQSPSNKVTEKGKDVELRCDPISGHTALYWYRQSLGQGLEFLIYFQGNSAPDKSGLPSDRFSAERTGGSVSTLTIQRTQQEDSAVYLCASSLLGAGDPYFGPGTRLTVT.

The CDR3 DNA sequence: TGTGCCAGCAGCTTCGGGGGGCCAAAACGCGGGCAGTTCTTC. Residues: CASSFGGPKRGQFF. The rearrangement links TRBV5-5 to TRBJ2-1, with a possible D match to TRBD2 (7 bases). The germline gives CDR1 SGHKS, CDR2 YYEKEE (reference sequence). V lost 2 bases to trimming and J lost 12 bases, with 18 bases between them. This CDR3 is 14 amino acids long.

V and J are TRBV7-6 and TRBJ2-5; 8 nucleotides match TRBD2. V lost 5 bases and J lost 4; bases outside the gene matches: 21. The CDR3 totals 19 residues. Germline V lookup: CDR1 SGHVS, CDR2 FNYEAQ. The CDR3: CASSRTRGLENPSRETQYF. The CDR3, as DNA: TGTGCCAGCAGCCGTACTCGGGGACTAGAGAACCCCTCCCGAGAGACCCAGTACTTC.

Remarks on this clone: The germline gene is not matched at one end of the junction; a read error may be the cause. The chain recombines TRBV7-7 with TRBJ2-5; D ambiguous. Germline values: CDR1 SSHAT, CDR2 FNYEAQ (reference sequence). The CDR3 runs 15 residues. The CDR3 loop is CASSRSLLYQETQYF. Here the CDR3 DNA reads TGTGCTAGCAGCCGTAGTCTCCTCTACCAAGAGACCCAGTACTTC.

The chain carries TRBV28 and TRBJ1-5; no reliable D call. Germline V gene data show CDR1 as MDHEN and CDR2 as SYDVKM. Trimming left V 1 base short and J 8 bases short, with 6 bases between. There are 12 residues in the CDR3. CDR3 nucleotides: TGTGCCAGCAGTTTATCCCGCGAGCCCCAGCATTTT. Residues: CASSLSREPQHF. Supplemented by reference TRBV28 and TRBJ1-5, the full variable domain reads DVKVTQSSRYLVKRTGEKVFLECVQDMDHENMFWYRQDPGLGLRLIYFSYDVKMKEKGDIPEGYSVSREKKERFSLILESASTNQTSMYLCASSLSREPQHFGDGTRLSIL.

This sequence joins TRBV19 and TRBJ2-3, with a weak D call TRBD2 (6 bases). Germline lookup yields CDR1 LNHDA and CDR2 SQIVND (reference sequence). The CDR3 sequence is 13 residues long. V was cut by 8 bases and J by 0 bases, with 9 bases left in between. CDR3: CASSEGSTDTQYF. The CDR3 bases are TGTGCCAGTTCGGAGGGCAGCACAGATACGCAGTATTTT.

The chain employs TRBV7-2 and TRBJ2-7, with D hard to call. The length of the CDR3 is 13 residues. Germline-derived CDR1 and CDR2 are SGHTA and FQGNSA. V lost 2 bases, J lost 6 bases, and 11 bases lay in between. This CDR3 is CASSLTPGSEQYF. CDR3 in DNA: TGTGCCAGCAGCTTAACGCCCGGGTCCGAGCAGTACTTC.